This TCR beta chain was obtained from a study of regulatory dendritic cells for organ transplantation. Study-wide results and caveats: Memory T cells were less diverse than naive, with memory CD8+ most oligoclonal. The authors noted considerable between-person heterogeneity in alloreactive memory CD8+ cells.

The protocol was immunoSEQ multiplex PCR, while the TCRdb copy is restricted to in-frame clones and leaves out a portion. The data show about 34,000 clones, with around nine tenths seen just once and 0.055% to 0.075% held by the top ten. J lost 2 bases, V lost 6 bases, and 1 base had no gene match. This CDR3 is 13 amino acids long. The V gene's germline CDR1 is SEHNR and CDR2 FQNEAQ (reference sequence). CD4+ or CD8+ T cells were sorted as naive CD45RA+ or memory CD45RO+. As for this clone: The antigen remains unidentified.

The specimen was naive CD4+ T cells from blood. The subset here: CD45RA+ naive T cells. The clonotype comes from a human donor in good health. This chain joins TRBV7-9 and TRBJ2-7; TRBD1 agrees at 10 bases. This chain's CDR3 is CASRGTGAYEQYF. In DNA, the CDR3 is TGTGCCAGCAGGGGGACAGGGGCCTACGAGCAGTACTTC.